Each of the 15 T cell receptor beta chains below was sequenced from the same sample in a study of CD8 T cells in ankylosing spondylitis. TCRdb re-analysed the 5' RACE reads in MiXCR, keeping a single row per CDR3 protein. This table holds 290,000 or so distinct CDR3 sequences, roughly 20% found once. Sequencing was performed on blood, either unsorted or a sorted T cell fraction (not recorded which). The source is a female donor with ankylosing spondylitis or in good health (not recorded which).

Only a few counts were recorded for this clonotype. V and J are TRBV20-1 and TRBJ2-7, with D possibly TRBD2 on 6 matching bases. This CDR3 spans 13 amino acids. Germline V gives CDR1 DFQATT, CDR2 SNEGSKA (reference sequence). V shed 5 bases and J shed 7 bases, with 18 bases lying between them. For the CDR3, the DNA is TGCAGTGCTCAGGGTGGAGGGGATCGGGAGCAGTACTTC. This encodes CSAQGGGDREQYF.

The chain joins TRBV20-1 to TRBJ2-5; D call uncertain. The CDR3 has 14 residues. Germline V CDR1 and CDR2: DFQATT, SNEGSKA (reference sequence). V dropped 3 bases and J dropped 0 bases, with 11 bases sitting between them. This chain's CDR3 is CSASRQGYQETQYF. The CDR3 nucleotides are TGCAGTGCTAGCCGGCAAGGGTACCAAGAGACCCAGTACTTC.

The chain couples TRBV20-1 to TRBJ2-3; D is possibly TRBD1 or TRBD2 (5 bases each). From germline, CDR1 is DFQATT and CDR2 SNEGSKA (reference sequence). Trimming stripped 2 bases from V and 1 base from J, with 7 bases between. The CDR3 sequence is 13 residues long. CDR3 amino acids: CSARRDGTDTQYF. The CDR3 bases are TGCAGTGCTAGACGGGACGGCACAGATACGCAGTATTTT.

The rearrangement joins TRBV24-1 to TRBJ1-1; a possible D gene is TRBD1 (6 bases). Germline CDR1 and CDR2: KGHDR and SFDVKD. Trimming shortened V by 4 bases and J by 8 bases, and 10 bases separated the two germline ends. The CDR3 consists of 12 residues. The CDR3 DNA sequence: TGTGCCACCAGTGAGACAGGTCGAGAAGCTTTCTTT. Translation gives CATSETGREAFF.

The chain has TRBV18 and TRBJ2-7; unclear D gene. Looked up from germline, CDR1 is KGHSH and CDR2 is LQKENI. V gave up 0 bases and J gave up 3 bases, with 6 bases separating them. There are 13 residues in the CDR3. The CDR3 coding sequence is TGTGCCAGCTCACCACCCGGCGGCTACGAGCAGTACTTC. Encoded protein: CASSPPGGYEQYF.

The chain recombines TRBV4-2 with TRBJ2-3, with D perhaps TRBD2 (6 bases). CDR3 size: 16 residues. The V gene lost 0 bases and the J gene lost 0 bases, with 10 bases spanning the gap. The germline gives CDR1 LGHNA, CDR2 YNFKEQ. CDR3 sequence (DNA): TGTGCCAGCAGCCAAGAGAAGGGGACTAGCACAGATACGCAGTATTTT. Residues: CASSQEKGTSTDTQYF.

This rearrangement joins TRBV5-1 to TRBJ2-1, with 11 positions matching TRBD2. With V trimmed by 2 bases and J by 13 bases, 8 bases remained unmatched. This CDR3 comprises 14 residues. Per the germline V gene, CDR1 is SGHRS and CDR2 is YFSETQ. In DNA form, the CDR3 reads TGCGCCAGCAGCTTAGTAGCGGGAGGGCCCGTACAGTTCTTC. This gives the protein CASSLVAGGPVQFF.

This clonotype was detected ten times or more. V and J are TRBV6-2 or TRBV6-3 and TRBJ1-1, with D possibly matching TRBD1 (5 bases). Germline V gene data show CDR1 as MNHEY and CDR2 as SVGEGT. Trimming pared 2 bases from V and 5 bases from J, leaving 12 bases between. The CDR3 runs 14 residues. CDR3 coding DNA: TGTGCCAGCAGTTACGAGGGGAGCTGGACTGAAGCTTTCTTT. Translated: CASSYEGSWTEAFF.

The V and J genes are TRBV6-5 and TRBJ2-7, with TRBD2 identical over 7 bases. Per germline, CDR1 MNHEY and CDR2 SVGAGI. This CDR3 has 16 residues. The ends lost 2 bases at V and 2 bases at J; junction bases unmatched: 9. The CDR3 spells CASSYEREGVTYEQYF. In nucleotides, the CDR3 is TGTGCCAGCAGTTACGAGAGGGAGGGAGTTACCTACGAGCAGTACTTC.

This chain joins TRBV6-6 and TRBJ2-5; TRBD2 agrees at 13 bases. The V and J ends lost 6 bases and 7 bases, in that order; junction bases with no gene match: 2. The germline V gene encodes CDR1 MNHNY and CDR2 SVGAGI (reference sequence). CDR3 size: 13 residues. This CDR3 is CASRTSGRGTQYF. For the CDR3, the DNA is TGTGCCAGCAGAACTAGCGGGAGGGGGACCCAGTACTTC.

DNA of the CDR3: TGTGCCAGCAGTTTGTTCCTAGCCTATGGCTACACCTTC. Residues: CASSLFLAYGYTF. The chain couples TRBV12-3 or TRBV12-4 to TRBJ1-2; D unresolved. Trimming stripped 3 bases from V and 4 bases from J, with 9 bases between. The CDR3 has 13 residues.

The gene calls are TRBV6-1 and TRBJ1-1, with D uncertain. Germline CDR1 MNHNS, CDR2 SASEGT. The CDR3 runs 12 residues. V lost 7 bases, J lost 1 base, and 7 bases lay in between. CDR3 in amino acids: CASNLPNTEAFF. Here the CDR3 DNA reads TGTGCCAGCAACCTACCGAACACTGAAGCTTTCTTT.

Only a few counts were recorded for this clonotype. V and J are TRBV7-7 and TRBJ2-7; D not resolved. The germline gives CDR1 SSHAT, CDR2 FNYEAQ (reference sequence). The CDR3 covers 15 residues. The V end lost 5 bases, the J end lost 6 bases, and 20 bases lay between the germline ends. The CDR3 DNA reads as TGTGCCAGCAGCACCCGCCCTCCGGAGACATTCGAGCAGTACTTC. This sequence encodes CASSTRPPETFEQYF.

This clonotype was counted at least ten times. CDR3 coding DNA: TGCAGCGTTACTGGGACTTGGGGGCATGAGCAGTTCTTC. Translation: CSVTGTWGHEQFF. This chain links TRBV29-1 with TRBJ2-1, with D perhaps TRBD1 or TRBD2 (6 bases each). CDR3 length: 13 residues. Between the trimmed V and J ends, which lost 5 bases and 8 bases, there was a span of 16 bases. Germline V gene data show CDR1 as SQVTM and CDR2 as ANQGSEA.

In its sample, this clonotype was seen many times. The V and J genes are TRBV6-6 and TRBJ2-2, with no clear D. CDR1 is MNHNY, CDR2 SVGAGI, per germline (reference sequence). The CDR3 contains 17 residues. V was clipped by 0 bases and J by 0 bases, with 11 bases between them. CDR3: CASSYSTRTTNTGELFF. The CDR3 nucleotides read TGTGCCAGCAGTTACTCGACGAGGACCACGAACACCGGGGAGCTGTTTTTT.